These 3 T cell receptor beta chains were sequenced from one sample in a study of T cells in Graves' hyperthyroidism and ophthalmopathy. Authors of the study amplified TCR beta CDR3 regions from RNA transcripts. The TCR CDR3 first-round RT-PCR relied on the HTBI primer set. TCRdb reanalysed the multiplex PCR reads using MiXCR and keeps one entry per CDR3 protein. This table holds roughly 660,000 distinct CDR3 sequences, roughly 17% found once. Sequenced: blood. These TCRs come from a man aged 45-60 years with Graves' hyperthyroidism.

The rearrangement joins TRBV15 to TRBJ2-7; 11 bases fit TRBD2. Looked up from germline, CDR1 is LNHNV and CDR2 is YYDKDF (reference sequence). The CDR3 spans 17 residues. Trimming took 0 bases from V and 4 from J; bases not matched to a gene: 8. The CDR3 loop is CATSRDRLAGGPYEQYF. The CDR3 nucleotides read TGTGCCACCAGCAGAGATCGGCTAGCGGGAGGCCCGTACGAGCAGTACTTC.

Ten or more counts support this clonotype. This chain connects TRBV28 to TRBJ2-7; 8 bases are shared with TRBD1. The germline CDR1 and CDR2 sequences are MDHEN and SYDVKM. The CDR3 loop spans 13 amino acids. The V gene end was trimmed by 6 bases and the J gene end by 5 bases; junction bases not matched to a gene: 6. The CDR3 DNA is TGTGCCAGCAGGGGGACAGGAATCCACGAGCAGTACTTC. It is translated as CASRGTGIHEQYF.

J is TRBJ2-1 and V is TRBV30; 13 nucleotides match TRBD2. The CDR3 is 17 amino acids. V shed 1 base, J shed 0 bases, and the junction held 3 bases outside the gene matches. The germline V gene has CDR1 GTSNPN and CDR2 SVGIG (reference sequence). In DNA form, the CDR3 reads TGTGCCTGGAGTGGGGGACTAGCGGGAATCTCCTACAATGAGCAGTTCTTC. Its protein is CAWSGGLAGISYNEQFF.